The rows below give T cell receptor beta chains drawn from one sample of a study of blood T cell repertoires in COVID-19. Only in-frame clones appear in the TCRdb table, and some are missing; sequencing was by immunoSEQ multiplex PCR. This sample yields some 320,000 clones, of which about 87% are seen a single time; approximately 8.1% belongs to the top ten. The sequenced sample consisted of peripheral blood. The receptors come from a woman aged 45 to 65 who had recovered from COVID-19. The CDR3 runs from the conserved cysteine through the conserved F or W. A D gene is named only where the DNA matches it firmly. Size tells how often a clone was seen (once, few, many) or the class of an expanded clone, and some rows leave it out.

D gene	V gene	J gene	clone size	CDR3 DNA	CDR3 protein
-	TRBV19	TRBJ1-2	many	TGTGCCAGTAGTCTCAGCCAGCGGGAGGTTTGGCGCGGCTACACCTTC	CASSLSQREVWRGYTF
-	TRBV6-2/TRBV6-3	TRBJ2-3	-	TGTGCCAGCAGTTATTACCCAGTCAGCACAGATACGCAGTATTTT	CASSYYPVSTDTQYF
TRBD2	TRBV4-3	TRBJ2-7	-	TGCGCCAGCAGCCAAATCTTTCCGGGACTAGCGGGAGTCGAGCAGTACTTC	CASSQIFPGLAGVEQYF
-	TRBV4-3	TRBJ1-2	-	TGCGCCAGCAGCCAGGTTGGGGCCTATGGCTACACCTTC	CASSQVGAYGYTF
TRBD2	TRBV5-1	TRBJ2-2	-	TGCGCCAGCAGCCACGGGACTAGCACCGGGACCGGGGAGCTGTTTTTT	CASSHGTSTGTGELFF
TRBD1	TRBV18	TRBJ2-1	-	TGTGCCAGCTCACCACCGCGTCAGGTACAGGGGCTTCCCTATGAGCAGTTCTTC	CASSPPRQVQGLPYEQFF
-	TRBV3-1/TRBV3-2	TRBJ1-2	-	TGTGCCAGCAGCCAACAGGGGAACTATGGCTACACCTTC	CASSQQGNYGYTF
-	TRBV9	TRBJ2-1	-	TGTGCCAGCAGCGTAGGGGCTAGCGAAGGCAATGAGCAGTTCTTC	CASSVGASEGNEQFF
-	TRBV5-5	TRBJ2-5	-	TGTGCCAGCAGCTTGGATGGGCAGGGGGGAGAGACCCAGTACTTC	CASSLDGQGGETQYF
-	TRBV5-7	TRBJ1-1	-	TGTGCCAGCAGCTTGGAGGATAGGGGCGAAATGAACACTGAAGCTTTCTTT	CASSLEDRGEMNTEAFF
-	TRBV28	TRBJ2-5	-	TGTGCCAGCAGTTTGAAGGACTCTAAAGAGACCCAGTACTTC	CASSLKDSKETQYF
-	TRBV30	TRBJ1-4	-	TGTGCCTGGAGTAAACAGGGATGGGAAAAACTGTTTTTT	CAWSKQGWEKLFF
-	TRBV9	TRBJ1-1	-	TGTGCCAGCAGCGGCGGGTATCCTGAAGCTTTCTTT	CASSGGYPEAFF
-	TRBV6-5	TRBJ1-2	-	TGTGCCAGCAGTTACGGACAGCAACGTCCTGGCTACACCTTC	CASSYGQQRPGYTF
-	TRBV6-5	TRBJ2-1	once	TGTGCCAGCAGTTACTCGACGGGGTTCTACAATGAGCAGTTCTTC	CASSYSTGFYNEQFF
-	TRBV15	TRBJ2-5	-	TGTGCCACCAGCAGATCAGGGGGGTTAGAGACCCAGTACTTC	CATSRSGGLETQYF
-	TRBV28	TRBJ1-1	-	TGTGCCATCGGGGGTTCAGTGGCTGAAGCTTTCTTT	CAIGGSVAEAFF
-	TRBV7-2	TRBJ1-1	-	TGTGCCAGCAGCCCTCAGACTAGGGGAGGAACTGAAGCTTTCTTT	CASSPQTRGGTEAFF
TRBD1	TRBV3-1/TRBV3-2	TRBJ1-1	-	TGTGCCAGCAGCCCCTGGGACAGGCCCACTGAAGCTTTCTTT	CASSPWDRPTEAFF
TRBD1	TRBV6-7	TRBJ2-1	-	TGTGCCAGCAGTTATCCCGGGACAGGGGGCTCCCGCTCCTACAATGAGCAGTTCTTC	CASSYPGTGGSRSYNEQFF
TRBD1	TRBV6-5	TRBJ2-2	-	TGTGCCAGCACCCGGGACAGGACCGGGGAGCTGTTTTTT	CASTRDRTGELFF
-	TRBV18	TRBJ1-3	-	TGTGCCAGCTCACCTATTCTCTCTGGAAACACCATATATTTT	CASSPILSGNTIYF
TRBD2	TRBV5-4	TRBJ2-3	-	TGTGCCAGCAGCACCTTTCTGAGAGCGGGGGGGCCTAAAGATACGCAGTATTTT	CASSTFLRAGGPKDTQYF
-	TRBV7-3	TRBJ1-1	-	TGTGCCAGCAGCTTAATTCGCAGGGAGGACACTGAAGCTTTCTTT	CASSLIRREDTEAFF
-	TRBV2	TRBJ1-1	few	TGTGCCAGCATAGCGGGACGTAACATGAACACTGAAGCTTTCTTT	CASIAGRNMNTEAFF
TRBD2	TRBV14	TRBJ2-7	-	TGTGCCAGCAGCCAACGACCGGGACTAGGGGGTTCCTACGAGCAGTACTTC	CASSQRPGLGGSYEQYF
-	TRBV7-8	TRBJ2-3	-	TGTGCCAGCAGAGAAGGGAGCCTAATCACAGATACGCAGTATTTT	CASREGSLITDTQYF
-	TRBV3-1/TRBV3-2	TRBJ2-3	-	TGTGCCAGCAGTATCGGGTGGGGGGGCGAAACAGATACGCAGTATTTT	CASSIGWGGETDTQYF
-	TRBV28	TRBJ2-7	-	TGTGCCAGCAGCATCCTGATTGGGAGAGGATCCTACGAGCAGTACTTC	CASSILIGRGSYEQYF
TRBD2	TRBV6-2/TRBV6-3	TRBJ2-5	-	TGTGCCAGCAGTTACTCCGGGCTAGCGGGGCCAGAGACCCAGTACTTC	CASSYSGLAGPETQYF
-	TRBV12-3/TRBV12-4	TRBJ1-6	-	TGTGCCAGCAGTTTGGAGGTCGGTTCACCCCTCCACTTT	CASSLEVGSPLHF
-	TRBV4-3	TRBJ1-4	-	TGCGCCAGCAGCCAAGCTTCTATTAGGGGTCCGAATGAAAAACTGTTTTTT	CASSQASIRGPNEKLFF
-	TRBV11-2	TRBJ1-1	-	TGTGCCAGCAGCTACCGACACCCCCTGGACACTGAAGCTTTCTTT	CASSYRHPLDTEAFF
-	TRBV9	TRBJ1-5	-	TGTGCCAGCAGCGGGGGAGGAGCTTATAGCAATCAGCCCCAGCATTTT	CASSGGGAYSNQPQHF
TRBD2	TRBV3-1/TRBV3-2	TRBJ2-7	once	TGTGCCAGCAGCCAAGACCCGGGACTAGGGCGCGAGCAGTACTTC	CASSQDPGLGREQYF
TRBD1	TRBV5-6	TRBJ2-1	-	TGTGCCAGCAGCCCAATAGGACAGGGACGAGGTGAGCAGTTCTTC	CASSPIGQGRGEQFF
-	TRBV28	TRBJ1-2	-	TGTGCCAGCTACCGGGGTTATGGCTACACCTTC	CASYRGYGYTF
TRBD1	TRBV7-9	TRBJ1-2	-	TGTGCCAGCAGCTCTCAGGGGGGACCAGCTAACTATGGCTACACCTTC	CASSSQGGPANYGYTF
-	TRBV19	TRBJ1-5	-	TGTGCCAGTAGTATCCTCAGGGGAGGGCCAGCAGGACAGCCCCAGCATTTT	CASSILRGGPAGQPQHF
TRBD1	TRBV18	TRBJ2-2	-	TGTGCCAGCTCATATACAGGGGACACCGGGGAGCTGTTTTTT	CASSYTGDTGELFF
-	TRBV19	TRBJ1-3	-	TGTGCCAGTAGCTTAGACCTCAGGACACGAGGAAACACCATATATTTT	CASSLDLRTRGNTIYF
-	TRBV27	TRBJ2-7	few	TGTGCCAGCAGTTTATTCGGCGGGGCCTCCTACGAGCAGTACTTC	CASSLFGGASYEQYF
TRBD1	TRBV3-1/TRBV3-2	TRBJ1-6	-	TGTGCCAGCAGCCAAGACGTAGGGGGCAATTCACCCCTCCACTTT	CASSQDVGGNSPLHF
TRBD1	TRBV7-9	TRBJ2-1	-	TGTGCCAGCAGCTTAGTGGGACAGGGGGGATACAATGAGCAGTTCTTC	CASSLVGQGGYNEQFF
TRBD2	TRBV18	TRBJ2-2	-	TGTGCCAGCTCACCACCCTGGTCCGCGGGAGGGCCCACCGGGGAGCTGTTTTTT	CASSPPWSAGGPTGELFF
TRBD1	TRBV7-2	TRBJ1-2	few	TGTGCCAGCAGCTTGGGACAGGGGGCGGGCGGCTACACCTTC	CASSLGQGAGGYTF
-	TRBV5-5	TRBJ2-1	many	TGTGCCAGCAGCTCGTCGACTAGTCGAGTTTTCAGTGAGCAGTTCTTC	CASSSSTSRVFSEQFF
TRBD1	TRBV11-2	TRBJ1-5	-	TGTGCCAGCAGCTTAGACGGGACAGGGGGTTCTAATCAGCCCCAGCATTTT	CASSLDGTGGSNQPQHF
-	TRBV11-2	TRBJ2-1	once	TGTGCCAGCAGCTTAGAGCCAGGTGTGGATGAGCAGTTCTTC	CASSLEPGVDEQFF
TRBD2	TRBV6-5	TRBJ2-7	-	TGTGCCAGCAGTTACGCGGGGGGAGGACGCTACGAGCAGTACTTC	CASSYAGGGRYEQYF
-	TRBV20-1	TRBJ1-5	-	TGCAGTGCTAGTGGCCAGGGGATAGGGAATCAGCCCCAGCATTTT	CSASGQGIGNQPQHF
-	TRBV4-1	TRBJ1-5	-	TGCGCCAGCAGCCAAGCGGCACGAGACAGGAGCAATCAGCCCCAGCATTTT	CASSQAARDRSNQPQHF